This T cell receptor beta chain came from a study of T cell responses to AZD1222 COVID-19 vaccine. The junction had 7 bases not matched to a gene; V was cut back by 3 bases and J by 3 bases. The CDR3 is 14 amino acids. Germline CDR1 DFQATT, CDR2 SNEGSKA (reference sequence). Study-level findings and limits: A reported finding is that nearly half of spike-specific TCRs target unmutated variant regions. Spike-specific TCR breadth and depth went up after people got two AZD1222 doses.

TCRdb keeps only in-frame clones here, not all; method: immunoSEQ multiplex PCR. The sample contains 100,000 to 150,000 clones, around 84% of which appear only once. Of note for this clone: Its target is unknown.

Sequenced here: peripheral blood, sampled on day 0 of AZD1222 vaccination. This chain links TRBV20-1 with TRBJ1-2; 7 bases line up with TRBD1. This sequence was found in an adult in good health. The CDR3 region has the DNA TGCAGTGCTAGTGAGGGGGCCGGAGACTATGGCTACACCTTC. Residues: CSASEGAGDYGYTF.